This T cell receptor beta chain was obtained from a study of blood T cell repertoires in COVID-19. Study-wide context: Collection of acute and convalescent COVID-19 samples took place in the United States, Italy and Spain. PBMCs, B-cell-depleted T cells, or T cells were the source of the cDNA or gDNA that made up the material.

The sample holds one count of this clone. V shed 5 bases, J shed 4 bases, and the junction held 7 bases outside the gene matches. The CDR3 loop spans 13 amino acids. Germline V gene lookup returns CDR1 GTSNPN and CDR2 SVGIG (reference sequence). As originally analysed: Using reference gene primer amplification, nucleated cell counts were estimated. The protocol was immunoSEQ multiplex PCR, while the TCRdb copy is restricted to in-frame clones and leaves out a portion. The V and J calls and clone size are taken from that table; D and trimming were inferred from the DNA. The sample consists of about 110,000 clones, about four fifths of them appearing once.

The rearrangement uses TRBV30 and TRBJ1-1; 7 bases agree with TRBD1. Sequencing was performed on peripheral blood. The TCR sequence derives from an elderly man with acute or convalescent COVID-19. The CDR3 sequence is CAWSTGVSTEAFF. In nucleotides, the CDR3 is TGTGCCTGGTCTACAGGGGTGAGCACTGAAGCTTTCTTT.